This TCR beta chain was recovered during a study of identical twins. A remark on this clonotype: Its antigen is still unknown.

Study-level points and caveats: Researchers reported weaker excess twin sharing in beta out-of-frame sequences. Clonotypes of the beta chain that were abundant in cord blood carried fewer insertions (memory repertoires showed none).

This CDR3 contains 20 residues. Germline V CDR1 and CDR2: MNHEY, SMNVEV (reference sequence). V was clipped by 4 bases and J by 2 bases, with 28 bases between them. Via MiXCR, TCRdb re-called the 5' RACE reads, giving one row per CDR3 protein. Among roughly 1,500,000 distinct CDR3 sequences listed, roughly 35% were seen once. Sequencing was performed on cord blood. The clonotype comes from a newborn girl in good health. The V and J genes are TRBV27 and TRBJ2-3; perhaps TRBD2 as D (8 bases). The CDR3 loop reads CASSSDRAGTSWGPTDTQYF. For the CDR3, the DNA is TGTGCCAGCAGTTCTGACAGGGCCGGGACTAGTTGGGGCCCCACAGATACGCAGTATTTT.